This TCR beta chain was observed in a study of blood T cell repertoires in COVID-19. Overall study: COVID-19 samples, acute and convalescent, were from the United States, Italy and Spain. Sample material is recorded as cDNA or gDNA derived from T cells, B-cell-depleted T cells, or PBMCs.

The Seattle site enrolled patients during active infection and followed them longitudinally. Authors' methods: Estimation of nucleated cell counts was performed using reference gene primer amplification. TCRdb's table, derived via immunoSEQ multiplex PCR, lists solely in-frame clones and lacks some. V and J calls plus clone size are reproduced from that table; the DNA served to infer D and trimming. The sample records some 180,000 clones, approximately 80% being singletons. This CDR3 is built from 13 residues. Germline values: CDR1 MGHRA, CDR2 YSYEKL. V was clipped by 2 bases and J by 3 bases, with 8 bases between them.

The rearrangement joins TRBV4-1 to TRBJ2-7, with D uncertain. This TCR came from a woman aged 40-49 years with COVID-19, enrolled during active disease. The sequencing input was peripheral blood. DNA of the CDR3: TGCGCCAGCAGCCAAAGACTGTACTACGAGCAGTACGTC. Protein: CASSQRLYYEQYV.